This passage covers 16 T cell receptor beta chains from one sample sequenced in a study of blood T cell repertoires in COVID-19. Sequenced by immunoSEQ multiplex PCR; TCRdb stores in-frame clones only, minus some. The sample lists some 190,000 clones, over 75% occurring once. The material sequenced was PBMCs or T cells enriched from blood (not recorded which). The receptors here all came from a man aged 25 to 40 with acute COVID-19.

The chain combines TRBV7-2 with TRBJ1-2, with a possible D match to TRBD1 (5 bases). The CDR3 extends over 13 amino acids. Trimming shortened V by 0 bases and J by 8 bases, and 10 bases separated the two germline ends. CDR1 and CDR2 from the germline V gene are SGHTA and FQGNSA. CDR3 nucleotides: TGTGCCAGCAGCTTAGCGGTGACAGACGGCTACACCTTC. Protein product: CASSLAVTDGYTF.

This rearrangement joins TRBV7-3 to TRBJ2-3; 10 positions match TRBD2. Germline lookup yields CDR1 SGHTA and CDR2 FQGTGA. This CDR3 spans 14 amino acids. J was trimmed by 4 bases and V by 8 bases; bases with no gene match: 6. The CDR3 DNA is TGTGCCAGCGCTCGAGCGGGGGGGCCAGATACGCAGTATTTT. It codes for CASARAGGPDTQYF. The whole variable domain, filled in from reference TRBV7-3 and TRBJ2-3, reads GAGVSQTPSNKVTEKGKYVELRCDPISGHTALYWYRQSLGQGPEFLIYFQGTGAADDSGLPNDRFFAVRPEGSVSTLKIQRTERGDSAVYLCASARAGGPDTQYFGPGTRLTVL.

The genes are TRBV3-1 (or the pseudogene TRBV3-2) and TRBJ1-4, with D possibly matching TRBD1 (5 bases). With 4 bases removed from V and 8 bases from J, the gap between germline ends came to 14 bases. Germline assignment: CDR1 LGHDT and CDR2 YNNKEL (reference sequence). This CDR3 has 14 residues. CDR3 bases: TGTGCCAGCAGCCTGTCAGGGAGGAGGGAAAAACTGTTTTTT. Protein product: CASSLSGRREKLFF.

Here the CDR3 reads CAWRSLANYGYTF. The DNA of the CDR3 is TGTGCCTGGAGGTCTTTAGCTAACTATGGCTACACCTTC. The chain uses TRBV30 and TRBJ1-2; no clear D gene. Trimming took off 3 bases at V and 0 bases at J, with 8 bases between the two ends. The CDR3 length is 13 residues. Germline V gene data show CDR1 as GTSNPN and CDR2 as SVGIG (reference sequence). Full variable domain (outside the CDR3, taken from reference TRBV30 and TRBJ1-2): SQTIHQWPATLVQPVGSPLSLECTVEGTSNPNLYWYRQAAGRGLQLLFYSVGIGQISSEVPQNLSASRPQDRQFILSSKKLLLSDSGFYLCAWRSLANYGYTFGSGTRLTVV.

This rearrangement joins TRBV6-1 to TRBJ2-7; 9 nucleotides agree with TRBD2. Germline CDR1 and CDR2: MNHNS and SASEGT. J lost 2 bases, V lost 4 bases, and 9 bases had no gene match. The CDR3 spans 16 residues. The DNA for the CDR3 is TGTGCCAGCAGTGCCCCCCTAGCGGGGAGGACCTACGAGCAGTACTTC. Protein: CASSAPLAGRTYEQYF.

The genes are TRBV2 and TRBJ1-3; perhaps TRBD1 as D (5 bases). The CDR3 runs 14 residues. Germline CDR1 is SNHLY and CDR2 is FYNNEI. V was shortened by 6 bases and J by 0 bases, with 9 bases between the two germline ends. The CDR3 DNA reads as TGTGCCAGCAGCGCGACAGCCTCTGGAAACACCATATATTTT. Translating it yields CASSATASGNTIYF.

The chain recombines TRBV14 with TRBJ1-2, with D maybe TRBD1 (6 bases). In germline, CDR1 is SGHDN, CDR2 FVKESK. CDR3 length: 14 amino acids. Trimming left V 0 bases short and J 8 bases short, with 13 bases between. For the CDR3, the DNA is TGTGCCAGCAGCCAAGAGGGGGCGATTTTGGGCTACACCTTC. Residues: CASSQEGAILGYTF.

This clone has only one observation. The rearrangement joins TRBV30 to TRBJ2-7; the D gene is possibly TRBD1 (5 bases). The CDR3 consists of 14 residues. The V gene's germline CDR1 is GTSNPN and CDR2 SVGIG (reference sequence). V lost 5 bases and J 0 bases, leaving 14 bases between the germline ends. CDR3 amino acids: CAWSRDSGSYEQYF. The CDR3 nucleotides read TGTGCCTGGTCCAGGGATTCAGGCTCCTACGAGCAGTACTTC.

The rearrangement uses TRBV27 and TRBJ2-1; D remains ambiguous. The V gene's germline CDR1 is MNHEY and CDR2 SMNVEV (reference sequence). V lost 5 bases and J lost 4, with 6 bases in between. The CDR3 consists of 12 residues. CDR3: CASSNIYNEQFF. The CDR3 DNA sequence: TGTGCCAGCAGTAACATATACAATGAGCAGTTCTTC.

This clone came up once. This chain connects TRBV10-2 to TRBJ2-1, with 7 positions matching TRBD2. V was pared by 3 bases and J by 6 bases, with 11 bases of the junction left unmatched. Germline V gene sequence: CDR1 WSHSY, CDR2 SAAADI. The CDR3 is made up of 16 amino acids. CDR3 protein: CASSDLHGRWTNEQFF. The CDR3 bases are TGCGCCAGCAGTGATCTTCACGGGAGGTGGACCAATGAGCAGTTCTTC.

This chain joins TRBV10-3 and TRBJ1-2, with TRBD1 identical over 9 bases. Germline values: CDR1 ENHRY, CDR2 SYGVKD. The trim removed 6 bases at V and 3 bases at J, leaving 11 bases unmatched. CDR3 length equals 16 residues. The CDR3 here is CAIRRTGAAPYYGYTF. CDR3 coding DNA: TGTGCCATCAGACGGACAGGGGCCGCTCCCTACTATGGCTACACCTTC.

The V call is TRBV6-5, the J call TRBJ1-2, with D maybe TRBD1 (6 bases). Per the germline V gene, CDR1 is MNHEY and CDR2 is SVGAGI. The V and J ends lost 7 bases and 7 bases respectively, with 13 bases between them. The CDR3 loop spans 12 amino acids. DNA for the CDR3: TGTGCCAGCACCCTAAGGGGGTCTGGCTACACCTTC. Its translation: CASTLRGSGYTF.

This clone appeared a single time. This sequence joins TRBV5-1 and TRBJ2-5; weak D call: TRBD1 (5 bases). CDR3 size: 14 residues. Germline V CDR1 and CDR2: SGHRS, YFSETQ. The germline V and J ends were trimmed by 4 bases and 4 bases, with 14 bases remaining between them. The CDR3 sequence is CASSPRDSRETQYF. The CDR3 coding sequence is TGCGCCAGCAGCCCCCGTGACAGCAGAGAGACCCAGTACTTC.

This sequence joins TRBV2 and TRBJ2-7; maybe TRBD1 (6 bases). The CDR3 extends over 12 amino acids. Trimming took 6 bases from V and 7 from J, leaving 13 bases between them. Germline V gene lookup returns CDR1 SNHLY and CDR2 FYNNEI. CDR3 nucleotide sequence: TGTGCCAGCAGGGAGACAGGAGAGGAGCAGTACTTC. Protein product: CASRETGEEQYF.

The chain recombines TRBV18 with TRBJ1-2; D gene uncertain. Germline values: CDR1 KGHSH, CDR2 LQKENI. Deletions cut 3 bases from V and 7 bases from J, with 15 bases between. This CDR3 is 14 amino acids long. CDR3 sequence (DNA): TGTGCCAGCTCACCCCTTCGGAGGGAGGGTGGCTACACCTTC. This codes for CASSPLRREGGYTF. The full variable domain, with the rest looked up from reference TRBV18 and TRBJ1-2, is NAGVMQNPRHLVRRRGQEARLRCSPMKGHSHVYWYRQLPEEGLKFMVYLQKENIIDESGMPKERFSAEFPKEGPSILRIQQVVRGDSAAYFCASSPLRREGGYTFGSGTRLTVV.

The chain combines TRBV3-1 (or the pseudogene TRBV3-2) with TRBJ2-7, with no clear D. V lost 1 base and J 7 bases, leaving 20 bases between the germline ends. The CDR3 is 16 residues long. Per the germline V gene, CDR1 is LGHDT and CDR2 is YNNKEL (reference sequence). The CDR3, as DNA: TGTGCCAGCAGCCAAGTTCGTGCGGTTCTTGCCGAGGAGCAGTACTTC. Translating gives CASSQVRAVLAEEQYF.